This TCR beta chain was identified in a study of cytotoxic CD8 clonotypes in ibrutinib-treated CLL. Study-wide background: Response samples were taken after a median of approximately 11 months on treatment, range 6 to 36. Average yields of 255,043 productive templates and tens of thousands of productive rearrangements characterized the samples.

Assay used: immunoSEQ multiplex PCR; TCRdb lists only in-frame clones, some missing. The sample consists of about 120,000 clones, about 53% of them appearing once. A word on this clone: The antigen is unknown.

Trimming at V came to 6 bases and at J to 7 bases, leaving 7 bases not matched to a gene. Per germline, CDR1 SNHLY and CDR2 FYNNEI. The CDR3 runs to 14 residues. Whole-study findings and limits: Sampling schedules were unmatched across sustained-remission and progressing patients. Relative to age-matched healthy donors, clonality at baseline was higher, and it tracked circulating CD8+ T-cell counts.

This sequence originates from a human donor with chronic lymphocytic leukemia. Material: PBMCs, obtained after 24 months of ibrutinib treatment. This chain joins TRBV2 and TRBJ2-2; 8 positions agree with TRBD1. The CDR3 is CASSAQGAGGELFF. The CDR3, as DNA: TGTGCCAGCAGCGCTCAGGGGGCGGGCGGGGAGCTGTTTTTT.